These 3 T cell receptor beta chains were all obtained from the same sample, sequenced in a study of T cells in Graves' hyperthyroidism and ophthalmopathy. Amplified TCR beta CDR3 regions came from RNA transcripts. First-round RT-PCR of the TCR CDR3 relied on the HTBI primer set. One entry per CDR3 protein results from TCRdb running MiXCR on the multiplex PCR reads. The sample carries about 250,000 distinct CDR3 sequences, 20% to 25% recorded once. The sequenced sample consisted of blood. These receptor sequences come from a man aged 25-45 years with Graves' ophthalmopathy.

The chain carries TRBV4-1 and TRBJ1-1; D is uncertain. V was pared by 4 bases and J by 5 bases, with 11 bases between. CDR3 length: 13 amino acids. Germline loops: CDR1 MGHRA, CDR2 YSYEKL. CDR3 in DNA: TGCGCCAGCAGCCGCGTCCTAGGGACTGAAGCTTTCTTT. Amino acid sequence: CASSRVLGTEAFF.

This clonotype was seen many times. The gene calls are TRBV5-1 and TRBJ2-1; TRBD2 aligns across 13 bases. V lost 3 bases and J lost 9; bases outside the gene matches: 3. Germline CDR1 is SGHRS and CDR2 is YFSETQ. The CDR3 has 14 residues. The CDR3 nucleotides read TGCGCCAGCAGCTGGACTAGCGGGGGCCTTGAGCAGTTCTTC. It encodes CASSWTSGGLEQFF.

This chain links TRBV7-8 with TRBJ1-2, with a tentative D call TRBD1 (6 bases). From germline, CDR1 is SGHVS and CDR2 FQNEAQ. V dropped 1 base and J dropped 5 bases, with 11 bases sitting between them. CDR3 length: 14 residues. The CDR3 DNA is TGTGCCAGCAGCTTAGAGGCAGGGGATTATGGCTACACCTTC. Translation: CASSLEAGDYGYTF.